The present T cell receptor beta chain was sequenced within a study of blood T cell repertoires in COVID-19 (dated by TCRdb to the early 2020s). Looking at the study overall: The collaborator samples originated in the United States, Italy and Spain and spanned the acute and convalescent phases of COVID-19. Deeply sampled blood TCRbeta repertoires from subjects exposed to, actively infected with, or recovered from COVID-19 were included in the dataset. The repertoires were released in a freely available public database meant as a resource for research on the immune response to SARS-CoV-2. Samples came from the ongoing ImmuneRACE study (first 160 participants) plus 1,254 subjects from 6 global collaborators. HLA class I and class II types, where available, came from metadata supplied by the sample provider rather than from assay-based typing. The prospective study material was composed of cDNA or gDNA derived from T cells, B-cell-depleted T cells, or PBMCs. A de-identified subject ID, COVID-19 status, age in years and sex were almost always included in the sample metadata.

General study outcomes and caveats: The quantity of clinical and demographic metadata differed by source and by participant and was supplied without curation.

To note about this clone: No cognate antigen has been identified for it. No much larger clone exists at a distance of one base, and base qualities are not known. This sample also contains other DNA sequences that code for the same CDR3.

The immunoSEQ Assay, a bias-controlled multiplex PCR, was used to amplify TCRbeta CDR3 regions from genomic DNA. The published analysis was carried out like this. Within the assay, amplification of reference gene primers was used to estimate how many nucleated cells each sample contained. To quantify the absolute abundance of each unique TCRbeta CDR3 rearrangement, sequence reads were collapsed and filtered. For each sample, productive Simpson clonality was calculated by taking the square root of Simpson's diversity index across productive rearrangements. TCRdb re-hosts the immuneACCESS table, in-frame sequences only. Its copies lack some clones; in the studies checked, an unresolved V gene accounts for under half of them, and the cause for the rest is not known. From that table come the V and J calls and clone size; the DNA was used to work out D and trimming. The sample profile shows 150,000 to 200,000 clones; approximately 88% of them were found once. The ten largest clones represent around 5% of the sample.

The collaborating institutions used their own protocols to collect whole blood in K2EDTA tubes. For TCRbeta analysis, collaborator samples were shipped as frozen whole blood, as isolated PBMCs, or as DNA extracted from either sample type. From the cysteine through the phenylalanine, the CDR3 covers 17 amino acids. Only CDR3 DNA is held: 51 bases, read in frame from base 1. CDR1 and CDR2 are read off the germline V gene (reference sequence) as PRHDT and FYEKMQ. V is cut by 4 bases and J by 1 base, and the space between the germline ends is 19 bases. This sequence uses TRBV13 and TRBJ1-1; the D segment cannot be called with confidence. Sequencing was done on a sample of peripheral blood. This TCR was recovered from a human donor in a cohort sampled during active COVID-19. The nucleotide sequence reads TGTGCCAGCAGCTCGACCGGTCTTCGAGGTCCGAACACTGAAGCTTTCTTT. Translated, this is CASSSTGLRGPNTEAFF.